The 3 T cell receptor beta chains given below trace back to one sample, sequenced in a study of early T cells in non-severe SARS-CoV-2 infection. TCRdb called the 5' RACE reads again in MiXCR, with one record for every CDR3 protein. This table holds around 70,000 distinct CDR3 sequences, over 9% found once. The sample consisted of whole blood. The receptors were sampled from an adult who was a healthcare worker with PCR-confirmed SARS-CoV-2 infection or an uninfected control (not recorded which).

This clonotype has just a few counts. V gene TRBV20-1 combines with J gene TRBJ1-1, with a possible D match to TRBD1 (6 bases). This CDR3 is built from 13 residues. The V gene lost 6 bases and the J gene lost 1 base, with 12 bases spanning the gap. Germline V lookup: CDR1 DFQATT, CDR2 SNEGSKA (reference sequence). CDR3 DNA: TGCAGTGCAGGGGACATCTCGAACACTGAAGCTTTCTTT. Translating it yields CSAGDISNTEAFF.

In its sample, this clonotype was seen a few times. The chain joins TRBV15 to TRBJ1-1; 7 bases map to TRBD1. The V segment lost 3 bases and the J segment 3 bases; nucleotides outside the gene matches: 4. Germline V gene sequence: CDR1 LNHNV, CDR2 YYDKDF (reference sequence). The CDR3 runs 14 residues. CDR3 nucleotide sequence: TGTGCCACCAGCAGGCAGGGGGTCGACACTGAAGCTTTCTTT. Protein product: CATSRQGVDTEAFF.

This clonotype showed up just a few times. V usage is TRBV7-8 and J usage is TRBJ2-3; D is possibly TRBD2 (5 bases). V lost 1 base and J lost 4, with 9 bases in between. The CDR3 is 14 amino acids. The germline V gene has CDR1 SGHVS and CDR2 FQNEAQ. In nucleotides, the CDR3 is TGTGCCAGCAGCTTAGGGAGTAGCGCAGATACGCAGTATTTT. Amino acid sequence: CASSLGSSADTQYF.